This TCR beta chain was sequenced during a study of cytomegalovirus exposure and HLA in healthy donors. Germline V lookup: CDR1 LNHDA, CDR2 SQIVND (reference sequence). Between the trimmed V and J ends, which lost 3 bases and 0 bases, there was a span of 6 bases. The CDR3 is 13 amino acids. Use of 60 Vbeta and 13 Jbeta primers characterized the PCR. The repertoire was sequenced with immunoSEQ multiplex PCR; TCRdb's copy has only in-frame clones and lacks some. The data hold some 180,000 clones, with around 78% observed a single time. The clonotype originates from a man aged 18 to 35 in good health and CMV-seronegative. V usage is TRBV19 and J usage is TRBJ2-7; unclear D gene. Sequencing used PBMCs. CDR3 nucleotide sequence: TGTGCCAGTAGTATGAGTATCTCCTACGAGCAGTACTTC. Translating gives CASSMSISYEQYF.